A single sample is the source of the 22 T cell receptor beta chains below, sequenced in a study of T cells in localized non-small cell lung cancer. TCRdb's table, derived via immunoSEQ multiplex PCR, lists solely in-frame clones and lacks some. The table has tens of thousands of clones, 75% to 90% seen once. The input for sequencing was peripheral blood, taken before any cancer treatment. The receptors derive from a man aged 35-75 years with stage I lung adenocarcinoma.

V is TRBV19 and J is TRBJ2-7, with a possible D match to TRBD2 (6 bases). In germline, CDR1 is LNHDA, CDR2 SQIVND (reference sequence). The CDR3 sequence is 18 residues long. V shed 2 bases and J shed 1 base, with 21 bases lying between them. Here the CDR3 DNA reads TGTGCCAGTAGTATACCGTCCAAGGGACTCCGATTTTCCTACGAGCAGTACTTC. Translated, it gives CASSIPSKGLRFSYEQYF.

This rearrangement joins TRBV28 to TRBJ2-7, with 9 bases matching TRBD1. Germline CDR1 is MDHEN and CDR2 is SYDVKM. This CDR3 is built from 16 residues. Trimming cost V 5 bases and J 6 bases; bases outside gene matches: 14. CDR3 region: CASSGADRGAQGEQYF. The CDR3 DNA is TGTGCCAGCAGTGGGGCGGACAGGGGCGCCCAGGGCGAGCAGTACTTC.

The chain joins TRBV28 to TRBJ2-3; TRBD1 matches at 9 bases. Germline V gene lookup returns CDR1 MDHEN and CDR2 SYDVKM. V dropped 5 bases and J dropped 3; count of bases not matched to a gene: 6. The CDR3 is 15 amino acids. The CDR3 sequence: CASSHSGQGTDTQYF. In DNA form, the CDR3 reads TGTGCCAGCAGTCACTCGGGACAGGGAACAGATACGCAGTATTTT.

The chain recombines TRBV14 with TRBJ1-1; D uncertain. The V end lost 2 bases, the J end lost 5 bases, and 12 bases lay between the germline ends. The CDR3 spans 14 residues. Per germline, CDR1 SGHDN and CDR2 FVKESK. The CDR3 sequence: CASSQRSLGTEAFF. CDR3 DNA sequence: TGTGCCAGCAGCCAAAGGTCGCTGGGGACTGAAGCTTTCTTT.

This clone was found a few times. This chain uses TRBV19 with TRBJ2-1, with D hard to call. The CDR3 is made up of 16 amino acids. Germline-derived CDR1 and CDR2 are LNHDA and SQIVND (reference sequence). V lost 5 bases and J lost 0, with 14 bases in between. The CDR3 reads CASSPPPMSSYNEQFF. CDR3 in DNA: TGTGCCAGTAGTCCTCCCCCGATGAGCTCCTACAATGAGCAGTTCTTC.

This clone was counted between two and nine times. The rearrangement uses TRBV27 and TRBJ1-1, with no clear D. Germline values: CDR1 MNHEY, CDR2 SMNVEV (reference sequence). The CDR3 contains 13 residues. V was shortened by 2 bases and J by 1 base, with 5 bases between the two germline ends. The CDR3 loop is CASSLGWNTEAFF. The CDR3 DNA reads TGTGCCAGCAGTTTAGGGTGGAACACTGAAGCTTTCTTT.

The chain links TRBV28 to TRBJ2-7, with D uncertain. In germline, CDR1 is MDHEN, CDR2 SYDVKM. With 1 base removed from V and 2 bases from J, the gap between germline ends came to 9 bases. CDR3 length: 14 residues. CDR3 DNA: TGTGCCAGCAGTTTATACGCCAGGACCTACGAGCAGTACTTC. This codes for CASSLYARTYEQYF.

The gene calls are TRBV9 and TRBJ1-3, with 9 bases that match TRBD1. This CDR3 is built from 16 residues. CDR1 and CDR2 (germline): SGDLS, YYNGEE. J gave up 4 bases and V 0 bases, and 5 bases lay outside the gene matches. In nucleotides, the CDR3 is TGTGCCAGCAGCGTAGGGCTGGGACAGGGCGGAAACACCATATATTTT. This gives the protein CASSVGLGQGGNTIYF.

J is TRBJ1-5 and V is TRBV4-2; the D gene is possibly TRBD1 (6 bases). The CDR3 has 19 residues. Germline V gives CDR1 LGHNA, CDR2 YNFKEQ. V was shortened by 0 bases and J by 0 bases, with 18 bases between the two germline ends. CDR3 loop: CASSQELVGGGYSNQPQHF. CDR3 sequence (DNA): TGTGCCAGCAGCCAAGAGTTGGTCGGGGGCGGTTATAGCAATCAGCCCCAGCATTTT.

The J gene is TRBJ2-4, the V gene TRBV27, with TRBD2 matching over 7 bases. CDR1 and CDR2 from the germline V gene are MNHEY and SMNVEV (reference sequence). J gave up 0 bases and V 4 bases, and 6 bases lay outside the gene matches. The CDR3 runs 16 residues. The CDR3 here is CASSSWDYLAKNIQYF. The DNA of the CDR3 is TGTGCCAGCAGTTCCTGGGACTATTTAGCCAAAAACATTCAGTACTTC.

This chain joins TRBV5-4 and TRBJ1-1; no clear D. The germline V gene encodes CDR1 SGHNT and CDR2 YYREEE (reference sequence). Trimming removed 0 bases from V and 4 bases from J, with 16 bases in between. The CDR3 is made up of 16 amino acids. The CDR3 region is CASSLDLYRRSTEAFF. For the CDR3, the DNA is TGTGCCAGCAGCTTGGACCTCTACCGGCGAAGCACTGAAGCTTTCTTT.

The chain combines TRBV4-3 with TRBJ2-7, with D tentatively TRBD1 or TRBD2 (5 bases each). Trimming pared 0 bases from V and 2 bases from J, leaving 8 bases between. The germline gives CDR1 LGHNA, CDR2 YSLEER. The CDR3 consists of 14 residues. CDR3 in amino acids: CASSQDRGPYEQYF. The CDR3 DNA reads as TGCGCCAGCAGCCAAGACCGGGGCCCCTACGAGCAGTACTTC.

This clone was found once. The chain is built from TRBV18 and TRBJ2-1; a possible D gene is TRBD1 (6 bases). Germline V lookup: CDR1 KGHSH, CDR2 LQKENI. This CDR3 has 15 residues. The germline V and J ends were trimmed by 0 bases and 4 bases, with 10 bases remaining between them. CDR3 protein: CASSPPGQIYNEQFF. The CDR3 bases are TGTGCCAGCTCACCACCGGGACAAATATACAATGAGCAGTTCTTC.

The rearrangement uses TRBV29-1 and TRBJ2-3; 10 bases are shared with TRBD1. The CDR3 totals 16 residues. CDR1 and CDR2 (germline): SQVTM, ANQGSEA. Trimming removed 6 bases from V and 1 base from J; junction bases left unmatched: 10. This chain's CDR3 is CSVETGGVGGTDTQYF. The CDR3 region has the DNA TGCAGCGTGGAGACAGGGGGCGTTGGTGGCACAGATACGCAGTATTTT.

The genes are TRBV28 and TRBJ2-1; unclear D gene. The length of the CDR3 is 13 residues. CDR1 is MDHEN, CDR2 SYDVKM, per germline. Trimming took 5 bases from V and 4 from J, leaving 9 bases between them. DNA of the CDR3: TGTGCCAGCAGTCCCGCCCGGTACAATGAGCAGTTCTTC. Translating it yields CASSPARYNEQFF.

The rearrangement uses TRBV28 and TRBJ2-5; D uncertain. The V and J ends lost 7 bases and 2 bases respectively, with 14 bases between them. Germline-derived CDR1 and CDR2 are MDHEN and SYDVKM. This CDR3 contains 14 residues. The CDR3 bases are TGTGCCAGCACCAACCGACCGAGGCAAGAGACCCAGTACTTC. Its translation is CASTNRPRQETQYF.

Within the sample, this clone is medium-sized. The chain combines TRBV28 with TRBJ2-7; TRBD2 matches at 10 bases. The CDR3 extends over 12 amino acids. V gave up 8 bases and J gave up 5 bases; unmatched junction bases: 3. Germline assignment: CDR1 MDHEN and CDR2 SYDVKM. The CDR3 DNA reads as TGTGCCAGCGGTAGCGGGAGGAACGAGCAGTACTTC. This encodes CASGSGRNEQYF.

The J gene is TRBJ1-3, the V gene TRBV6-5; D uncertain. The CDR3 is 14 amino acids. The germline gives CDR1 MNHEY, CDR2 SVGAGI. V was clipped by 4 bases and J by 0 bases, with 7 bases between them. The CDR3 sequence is CASSFRNSGNTIYF. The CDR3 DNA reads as TGTGCCAGCAGTTTTAGAAACTCTGGAAACACCATATATTTT.

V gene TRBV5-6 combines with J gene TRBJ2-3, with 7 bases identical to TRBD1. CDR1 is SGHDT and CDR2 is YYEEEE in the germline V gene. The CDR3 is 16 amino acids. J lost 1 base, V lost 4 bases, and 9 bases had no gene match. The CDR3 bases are TGTGCCAGCAGCGCTAACAGGGGAGTAGGCACAGATACGCAGTATTTT. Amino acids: CASSANRGVGTDTQYF.

As DNA, the CDR3 is TGCGCCAGCAGTGAGGGGGGGTCTAACTATGGCTACACCTTC. It specifies CASSEGGSNYGYTF. The rearrangement joins TRBV10-1 to TRBJ1-2; tentative D call: TRBD1 (5 bases). With 2 bases removed from V and 0 bases from J, the gap between germline ends came to 7 bases. The CDR3 consists of 14 residues. Germline V gene lookup returns CDR1 WNHNN and CDR2 SYGVQD (reference sequence).

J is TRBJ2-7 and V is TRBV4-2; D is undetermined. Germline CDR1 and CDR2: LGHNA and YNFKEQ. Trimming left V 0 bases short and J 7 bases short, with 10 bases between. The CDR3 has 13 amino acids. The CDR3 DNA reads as TGTGCCAGCAGCCAAGACCTTGAAACGGAGCAGTACTTC. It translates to CASSQDLETEQYF.

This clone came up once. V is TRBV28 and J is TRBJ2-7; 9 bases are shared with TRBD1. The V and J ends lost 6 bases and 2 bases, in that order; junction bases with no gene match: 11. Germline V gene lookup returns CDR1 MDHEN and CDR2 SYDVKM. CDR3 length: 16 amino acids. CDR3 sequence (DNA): TGTGCCAGCAGGGCCGGGGGGACAGGGTCTACCTACGAGCAGTACTTC. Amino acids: CASRAGGTGSTYEQYF.